The clone carrying this T cell receptor (beta chain) was seen ten or more times. The sample belongs to a study of blood T cells in healthy people across ages. It was with a sample-barcoded 5' primer and a J-beta primer mix that a second PCR of roughly 6 to 12 cycles was run. TCRdb re-called the 5' RACE reads with MiXCR, one entry per CDR3 protein. This sample has 600,000 or so distinct CDR3 sequences; about 30% occur once, and the top ten carry less than 20%. This CDR3 has 16 residues. Germline loops: CDR1 LNHNV, CDR2 YYDKDF (reference sequence). V was shortened by 5 bases and J by 5 bases, with 21 bases between the two germline ends.

The source of this sequence is a woman of 80 years or more in good health. Input material: blood. The chain has TRBV15 and TRBJ1-2, with D perhaps matching TRBD1 (6 bases). The CDR3 loop reads CATSASNRAPRYGYTF. CDR3 sequence (DNA): TGTGCCACCAGCGCATCAAACAGGGCACCACGGTATGGCTACACCTTC.